This TCR beta chain emerged from a study of molecular identifiers for immune sequencing clone quantification. Study observations and caveats: The share of molecules held by clones above 20 RNA copies was over 98% in effector cells and under 1% in naive cells.

The V gene's germline CDR1 is MDHEN and CDR2 SYDVKM. This CDR3 is built from 11 residues. Generation of bulk TCR libraries relied on previously described methods and listed TCR primers. TCRdb reprocessed the PCR reads via MiXCR and lists one record per CDR3 protein. Altogether 53,000 or so distinct CDR3 sequences are present, more than 35% being singletons, with the ten largest covering 3.8%. Libraries from naive CD8 cells were generated from approximately 22,000 to 940,000 sorted cells (with 10%, 30% or 50% RNA). Naive CD8 T cell sorting was performed on the CD8+CD4-CCR7+CD45RA+ phenotype. A note on this clonotype: Antigen specificity is unknown. With a much larger clone just one base away, this may be a read error.

The sample taken for sequencing was naive CD8+ T cells from blood, with Jurkat cell RNA spiked in. Subset denoted: FACS-sorted CD8+CD4-CCR7+CD45RA+ naive T cells. V is TRBV28 and J is TRBJ1-5; D remains unclear. The TCR was taken from a human donor in good health. Some libraries in this study had Jurkat cell RNA spiked in. CDR3: CASSLNQPQLF. In nucleotides, the CDR3 is TGTGCCAGCTCCCTCAATCAGCCCCAGCTTTTT.